Reported below is one T cell receptor beta chain. These data come from a study of shared clonotypes between healthy human individuals. Clones were sequenced by immunoSEQ multiplex PCR, and TCRdb holds only the in-frame ones, with some missing. The sample lists 500,000 to 700,000 clones; roughly 95% were seen once. It was CD45RO-negative cells, positively selected for CCR7, that made up naive CD8 cells, with terminally differentiated effector memory CD45RA+ cells excluded. The healthy adult donors were HIV-negative and reported no recent acute infections or vaccinations. Per the germline V gene, CDR1 is SNHLY and CDR2 is FYNNEI. Trimming left V 6 bases short and J 7 bases short, with 18 bases between. The CDR3 has 15 amino acids.

The sequenced material came from naive CD8+ T cells sorted from blood. This receptor was taken from a young woman in good health. V is TRBV2 and J is TRBJ1-4; unclear D gene. DNA of the CDR3: TGTGCCAGCAGGCCTGACGCTTGGCGGGGTGAAAAACTGTTTTTT. This gives the protein CASRPDAWRGEKLFF.